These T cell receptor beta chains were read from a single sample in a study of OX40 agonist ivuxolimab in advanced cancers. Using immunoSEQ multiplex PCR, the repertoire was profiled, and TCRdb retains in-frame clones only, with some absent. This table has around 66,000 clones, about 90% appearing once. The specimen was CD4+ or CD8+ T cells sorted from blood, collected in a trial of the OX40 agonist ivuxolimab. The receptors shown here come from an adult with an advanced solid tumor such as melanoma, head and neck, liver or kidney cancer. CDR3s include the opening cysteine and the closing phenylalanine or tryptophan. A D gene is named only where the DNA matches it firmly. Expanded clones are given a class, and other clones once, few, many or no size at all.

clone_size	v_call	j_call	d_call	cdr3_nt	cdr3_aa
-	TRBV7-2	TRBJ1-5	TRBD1	TGTGCCAGCAGCTTGACAGGGGGGTCATATCAGCCCCAGCATTTT	CASSLTGGSYQPQHF
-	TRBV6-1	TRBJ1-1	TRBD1	TGTGCCAGCAGTGAAGGACAGGGAATTACTGAAGCTTTCTTT	CASSEGQGITEAFF
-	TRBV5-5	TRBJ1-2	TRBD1	TGTGCCAGCAGCCAGGGACAGGGTGACTATGGCTACACCTTC	CASSQGQGDYGYTF
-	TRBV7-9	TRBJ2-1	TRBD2	TGTGCCAGCAGCCCCACTAGCGGGAGAACCAATGAGCAGTTCTTC	CASSPTSGRTNEQFF
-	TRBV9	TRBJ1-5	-	TGTGCCAGCAGCGTAGGGGGACGGGGTAATCAGCCCCAGCATTTT	CASSVGGRGNQPQHF
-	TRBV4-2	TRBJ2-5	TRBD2	TGTGCCAGCTCCGGGGGGGAACAAGAGACCCAGTACTTC	CASSGGEQETQYF
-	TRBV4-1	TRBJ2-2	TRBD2	TGCGCCAGCAGCCAACCGGGACTAGCGGTCCGTGGCACCGGGGAGCTGTTTTTT	CASSQPGLAVRGTGELFF
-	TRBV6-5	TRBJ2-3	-	TGTGCCAGCAGTCTCCAGCATACGCAGTATTTT	CASSLQHTQYF
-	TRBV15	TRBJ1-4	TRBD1	TGTGCCACCAGCAAAGGGACAGGGCTCTTCAGGGATGAAAAACTGTTTTTT	CATSKGTGLFRDEKLFF
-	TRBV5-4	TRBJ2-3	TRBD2	TGTGCCAGCAGCTTGTGGCTAGCGGGGAGCACAGATACGCAGTATTTT	CASSLWLAGSTDTQYF
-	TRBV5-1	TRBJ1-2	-	TGCGCCAGCAGCTTGGCCGTCACTCCGGAGGGCTACACCTTC	CASSLAVTPEGYTF
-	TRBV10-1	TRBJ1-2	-	TGCGCCAGCAGTCCCACCTCAAGCTATGGCTACACCTTC	CASSPTSSYGYTF
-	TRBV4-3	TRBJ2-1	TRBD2	TGCGCCAGCAGCCAAGATCTGAGCGGGATCCTGCCCAGATTTCCGTTCTTC	CASSQDLSGILPRFPFF
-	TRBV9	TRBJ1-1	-	TGTGCCAGCAGCGCCAGGGAGTCAGTCACTGAAGCTTTCTTT	CASSARESVTEAFF
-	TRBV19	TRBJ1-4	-	TGTGCCAGTAGTATGATAACCGGGGCCGGAGCGGAAAAACTGTTTTTT	CASSMITGAGAEKLFF
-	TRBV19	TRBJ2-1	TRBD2	TGTGCCAGTAGCAGAGGTTCAGCGGGGCCATTGAATGAGCAGTTCTTC	CASSRGSAGPLNEQFF
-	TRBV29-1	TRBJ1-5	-	TGCAGCGTTGAGGAGGGAAATCAGCCCCAGCATTTT	CSVEEGNQPQHF
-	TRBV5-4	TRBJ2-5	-	TGTGCCAGCAGCTTGGCAGGGTTAGAGACCCAGTACTTC	CASSLAGLETQYF
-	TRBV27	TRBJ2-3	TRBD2	TGTGCCAGTGGGACTAGCGGAGGGAGAGGCACAGATACGCAGTATTTT	CASGTSGGRGTDTQYF
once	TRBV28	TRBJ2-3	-	TGTGCCAGCAGTTTACAGACACCTCCCTCTAGCACAGATACGCAGTATTTT	CASSLQTPPSSTDTQYF
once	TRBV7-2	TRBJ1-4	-	TGTGCCAGCAGCTTAGCGAGTAGGATTAATGAAAAACTGTTTTTT	CASSLASRINEKLFF
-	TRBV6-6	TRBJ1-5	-	TGTGCCAGCAGTAAATCAGGGAGAAGCAATCAGCCCCAGCATTTT	CASSKSGRSNQPQHF
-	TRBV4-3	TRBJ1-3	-	TGCGCCAGCAGCCAAGATATACCGCCACGCCGGGAAAACACCATATATTTT	CASSQDIPPRRENTIYF
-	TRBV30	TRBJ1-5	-	TGTGCCTGTAGACAGAGGGGTTTGTTATGGGATCAGCCCCAGCATTTT	CACRQRGLLWDQPQHF
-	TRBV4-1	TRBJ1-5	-	TGCGCCAGCAGCCAAGAAGTCCCTTTAACTATAGGAAAGCCCCAGCATTTT	CASSQEVPLTIGKPQHF
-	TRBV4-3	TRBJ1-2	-	TGCGCCAGCAGCCACAATGGGCCGGCAGGGAACTATGGCTACACCTTC	CASSHNGPAGNYGYTF
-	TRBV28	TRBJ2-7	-	TGTGCCAGCAGTTTAGGGTACGAGCAGTACTTC	CASSLGYEQYF
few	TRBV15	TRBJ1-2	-	TGTGCCACCAGCAGAACCGGGACCGCGGAGTCTGGCTACACCTTC	CATSRTGTAESGYTF
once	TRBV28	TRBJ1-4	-	TGTGCCAGCACTACAGGGAGGAATGAAAAACTGTTTTTT	CASTTGRNEKLFF
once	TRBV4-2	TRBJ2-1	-	TGTGCCAGCAGCTTTGGGGGCTACAATGAGCAGTTCTTC	CASSFGGYNEQFF
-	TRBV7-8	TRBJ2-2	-	TGTGCCAGCAGCTTAGGGGCAGCGAACACCGGGGAGCTGTTTTTT	CASSLGAANTGELFF
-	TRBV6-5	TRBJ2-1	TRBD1	TGTGCCAGCAGTCTGACAGGGGCTAATGAGCAGTTCTTC	CASSLTGANEQFF
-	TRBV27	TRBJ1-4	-	TGTGCCAGCAGTCCGTTCTTTGCAACTAATGAAAAACTGTTTTTT	CASSPFFATNEKLFF
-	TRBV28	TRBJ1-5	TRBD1	TGTGCCAGCAGCCCGGGACAGGCCAATCAGCCCCAGCATTTT	CASSPGQANQPQHF
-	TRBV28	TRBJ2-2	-	TGTGCCAGCAGTTGGGCGGGGACCGGGGAGCTGTTTTTT	CASSWAGTGELFF
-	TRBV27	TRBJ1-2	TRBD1	TGTGCCAGCAGTAAAGCCGGACAGGGCCATGGCTACACCTTC	CASSKAGQGHGYTF
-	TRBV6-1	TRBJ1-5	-	TGTGCCAGCAGTGAAATAGGACCAGAAAGGGGCAATCAGCCCCAGCATTTT	CASSEIGPERGNQPQHF
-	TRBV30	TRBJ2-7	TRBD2	TGTGCCTGGATGGGCCTAGCGGGATACGAGCAGTACTTC	CAWMGLAGYEQYF
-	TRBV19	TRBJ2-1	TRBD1	TGTGCCAGTAAAAATAGAGGGGGCAACAATGAGCAGTTCTTC	CASKNRGGNNEQFF
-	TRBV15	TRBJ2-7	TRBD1	TGTGCCACCGGACCGGGACAGCAAACCTACGAGCAGTACTTC	CATGPGQQTYEQYF
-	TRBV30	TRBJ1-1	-	TGTGCCTGGACCCTGAATCATCTGAACACTGAAGCTTTCTTT	CAWTLNHLNTEAFF
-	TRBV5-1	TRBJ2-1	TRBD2	TGCGCCAGCAGCTTGGCGCCCCCCGGGACTAGCGGGAGGAACAATGAGCAGTTCTTC	CASSLAPPGTSGRNNEQFF
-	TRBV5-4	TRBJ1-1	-	TGTGCCAGCAGCTTAGGCGGTGTGAACACTGAAGCTTTCTTT	CASSLGGVNTEAFF
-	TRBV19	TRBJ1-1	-	TGTGCCAGTAGCCTCGAAATGAACACTGAAGCTTTCTTT	CASSLEMNTEAFF
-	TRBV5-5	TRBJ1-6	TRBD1	TGTGCCAGCAGCTTGATAGACAGGGGATATAATTCACCCCTCCACTTT	CASSLIDRGYNSPLHF
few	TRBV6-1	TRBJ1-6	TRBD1	TGTGCCAGCAGTGAGATTCTGGGACAGGCCATTTTACTCCACTTT	CASSEILGQAILLHF
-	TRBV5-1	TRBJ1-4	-	TGCGCCAGCAGCTTGGAGGGTAAGGTGGTTGAAAAACTGTTTTTT	CASSLEGKVVEKLFF
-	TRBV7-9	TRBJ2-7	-	TGTGCCAGCAGAGGGACCGACTACGAGCAGTACTTC	CASRGTDYEQYF
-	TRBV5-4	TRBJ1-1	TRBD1	TGTGCCAGCAGCTTGGGAGGAGGACAGGGTCTCTCTGAAGCCTTCTTT	CASSLGGGQGLSEAFF
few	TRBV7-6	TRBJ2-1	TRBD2	TGTGCCAGCAGCATGACTAGCGGGAGCCAGGGTGAGCAGTTCTTC	CASSMTSGSQGEQFF
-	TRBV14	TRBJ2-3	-	TGTGCCAGCAGCTCCTTTGGGCAGGGGAGGAGAGATACGCAGTATTTT	CASSSFGQGRRDTQYF
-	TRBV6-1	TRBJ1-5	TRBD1	TGTGCCAGCATCCCAGGGGGCGGCAATCAGCCCCAGCATTTT	CASIPGGGNQPQHF
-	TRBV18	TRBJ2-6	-	TGTGCCAGCTCACCAGACTCTGGGGCCAACGTCCTGACTTTC	CASSPDSGANVLTF